This TCR beta chain was profiled in a study of cytomegalovirus exposure and HLA in healthy donors. PCR primers comprised 60 Vbeta and 13 Jbeta primers. Assay: immunoSEQ multiplex PCR; the TCRdb copy retains only in-frame clones and omits some. This table holds some 180,000 clones, about 84% found once. A remark on this clone: What it binds is unknown.

The CDR3 has 16 residues. Trimming took 1 base from V and 2 from J; bases not matched to a gene: 4. CDR1 SEHNR and CDR2 FQNEAQ come from the germline V gene (reference sequence). The study, taken as a whole, reports: According to the study, 150 to 200 TCR beta chains were cytomegalovirus-associated.

This chain joins TRBV7-9 and TRBJ1-5; 8 nucleotides align to TRBD1. The clonotype was recovered from a woman aged 25 to 39 in good health and CMV-seropositive. Input material: PBMCs. CDR3 DNA sequence: TGTGCCAGCAGCTTAGGGACAGGGATAGGCAATCAGCCCCAGCATTTT. It yields the protein CASSLGTGIGNQPQHF.